The next 24 T cell receptor beta chains were all read from a single sample in a study of blood T cells in healthy people across ages. The authors ran a second PCR of roughly 7 to 11 cycles using a sample-barcoded 5' primer and a J-beta primer mix. Via MiXCR, TCRdb re-called the 5' RACE reads, giving one row per CDR3 protein. The repertoire holds roughly 650,000 distinct CDR3 sequences, with approximately 31% as singletons. Sequencing used blood. Source of these receptors: an elderly woman in good health.

This clonotype was seen more than once but under ten times. The chain is built from TRBV7-2 and TRBJ1-2; D remains ambiguous. Deletions cut 5 bases from V and 5 bases from J, with 15 bases between. Per germline, CDR1 SGHTA and CDR2 FQGNSA. This CDR3 has 14 amino acids. The CDR3 sequence is CASSPRTGVYGYTF. The CDR3 DNA follows: TGTGCCAGCAGCCCCAGGACGGGCGTGTATGGCTACACCTTC.

The rearrangement uses TRBV20-1 and TRBJ2-7, with 8 bases aligning to TRBD1. The CDR3 is 13 residues long. Losses at the gene ends were 4 bases for V and 2 bases for J; bases not matched to a gene: 4. Germline V CDR1 and CDR2: DFQATT, SNEGSKA (reference sequence). CDR3 DNA: TGCAGTGCTATCCAGGGGGCTACCTACGAGCAGTACTTC. Translating it yields CSAIQGATYEQYF.

As concerns this clonotype: This may arise from a read error, as a much more abundant clone is one base away. The V gene is TRBV2, the J gene TRBJ2-5; D might be TRBD2 (5 bases). The CDR3 covers 14 residues. Per germline, CDR1 SNHLY and CDR2 FYNNEI. The CDR3 bases are TGTACCAGCAGTGAAGCGGCTAGCCCGGAGGAGCAGTACTTC. It is translated as CTSSEAASPEEQYF.

There are a few counts of this clonotype. The chain combines TRBV4-3 with TRBJ1-1; D is ambiguous. Germline V CDR1 and CDR2: LGHNA, YSLEER. This CDR3 is 13 amino acids long. Trimming stripped 6 bases from V and 0 bases from J, with 8 bases between. CDR3 protein: CASRVTMNTEAFF. CDR3 sequence (DNA): TGCGCCAGCAGGGTAACCATGAACACTGAAGCTTTCTTT.

Many counts were recorded for this clonotype. The chain couples TRBV7-2 to TRBJ1-6; the D gene is possibly TRBD1 (5 bases). The CDR3 runs to 19 residues. Trimming stripped 5 bases from V and 0 bases from J, with 20 bases between. CDR1 is SGHTA, CDR2 FQGNSA, per germline. The CDR3 sequence is CASSPLAGTGSSYNSPLHF. As DNA, the CDR3 is TGTGCCAGCAGCCCACTGGCGGGTACAGGAAGCTCCTATAATTCACCCCTCCACTTT.

This clonotype has only a few counts. CDR3 DNA: TGTGCCAGCACACTAGGCCCGGACACCGGGGAGCTGTTTTTT. This translates into CASTLGPDTGELFF. V usage is TRBV27 and J usage is TRBJ2-2, with D perhaps TRBD2 (5 bases). The CDR3 covers 14 residues. Looked up from germline, CDR1 is MNHEY and CDR2 is SMNVEV (reference sequence). V gave up 7 bases and J gave up 3 bases, with 12 bases separating them.

The V call is TRBV20-1, the J call TRBJ1-5, with D tentatively TRBD1 (5 bases). The CDR3 is 16 residues long. Germline V gene sequence: CDR1 DFQATT, CDR2 SNEGSKA (reference sequence). The V and J ends lost 0 bases and 2 bases respectively, with 14 bases between them. The CDR3 loop reads CSARELSGGGNQPQHF. CDR3 nucleotides: TGCAGTGCTAGAGAACTCTCCGGGGGGGGCAATCAGCCCCAGCATTTT.

This clonotype came up a few times. This rearrangement joins TRBV5-1 to TRBJ2-7; 8 nucleotides agree with TRBD1. The CDR3 contains 16 residues. Germline V gene data show CDR1 as SGHRS and CDR2 as YFSETQ. The ends lost 0 bases at V and 6 bases at J; junction bases unmatched: 11. The DNA for the CDR3 is TGCGCCAGCAGCTTGGTGTTGGACAGGGACGGAAGCGAGCAGTACTTC. Translated, it gives CASSLVLDRDGSEQYF.

Points on this clonotype: This may come from a read error, since a much larger clone is one base off. The chain employs TRBV28 and TRBJ2-7; 11 nucleotides agree with TRBD1. The J segment lost 3 bases and the V segment lost 10 bases, leaving 8 bases of the junction unmatched. CDR3 size: 14 residues. Germline V lookup: CDR1 MDHEN, CDR2 SYDVKM. The CDR3 coding sequence is TGTGCCACTGAATCCGGGACAGGGGGCTACGAGCAGTACTTC. The encoded protein is CATESGTGGYEQYF.

This clonotype was found many times. This chain joins TRBV13 and TRBJ2-6; D possibly corresponds to TRBD1 (6 bases). Between the trimmed V and J ends, which lost 4 bases and 0 bases, there was a span of 13 bases. CDR3 length: 17 amino acids. Germline V gene sequence: CDR1 PRHDT, CDR2 FYEKMQ (reference sequence). CDR3 amino acids: CASSSRQASSGANVLTF. The CDR3, as DNA: TGTGCCAGCAGCTCCAGACAGGCTAGCTCTGGGGCCAACGTCCTGACTTTC.

This clonotype has ten or more counts. V and J are TRBV20-1 and TRBJ1-1; the match to TRBD1 covers 7 bases. Germline V gene lookup returns CDR1 DFQATT and CDR2 SNEGSKA (reference sequence). The length of the CDR3 is 14 residues. Trimming at V came to 3 bases and at J to 5 bases, leaving 9 bases not matched to a gene. The CDR3 nucleotides read TGCAGTGCTAGTTCTTTCCAGGGGGGGACTGAAGCTTTCTTT. Translating it yields CSASSFQGGTEAFF.

V gene TRBV20-1 combines with J gene TRBJ1-2, with TRBD1 identical over 8 bases. This CDR3 spans 13 amino acids. Looked up from germline, CDR1 is DFQATT and CDR2 is SNEGSKA (reference sequence). V lost 4 bases to trimming and J lost 4 bases; unmatched junction nucleotides: 5. CDR3 in amino acids: CSAIGQGSYGYTF. CDR3 bases: TGCAGTGCTATAGGACAGGGTTCCTATGGCTACACCTTC.

CDR3 loop: CASRQPGLVGGPQFF. CDR3 nucleotides: TGTGCCAGCAGGCAGCCGGGACTAGTGGGGGGGCCGCAGTTCTTC. The rearrangement joins TRBV3-1 to TRBJ2-1; 8 bases are shared with TRBD2. V shed 6 bases, J shed 12 bases, and the junction held 16 bases outside the gene matches. Germline CDR1 LGHDT, CDR2 YNNKEL (reference sequence). The CDR3 spans 15 residues.

This rearrangement joins TRBV28 to TRBJ1-3, with TRBD1 matching over 9 bases. The V and J ends lost 7 bases and 3 bases, in that order; junction bases with no gene match: 10. Germline CDR1 and CDR2: MDHEN and SYDVKM. The CDR3 covers 16 residues. The CDR3 region has the DNA TGTGCCAGCACCCCCCCCGGGACAGGGATTGGAAACACCATATATTTT. This sequence encodes CASTPPGTGIGNTIYF.

Concerning this clonotype itself: At one end the junction does not follow the germline gene, possibly because of a read error. This chain links TRBV7-9 with TRBJ1-2, with D unresolved. CDR1 SEHNR and CDR2 FQNEAQ come from the germline V gene (reference sequence). The CDR3 is 12 amino acids. The CDR3 nucleotides are TGTGCCGGCAGCTTAGTCCTTAATGGCTACACCTTC. This sequence encodes CAGSLVLNGYTF.

The chain is built from TRBV28 and TRBJ1-1, with 10 bases aligning to TRBD1. The junction had 8 bases not matched to a gene; V was cut back by 6 bases and J by 7 bases. Per the germline V gene, CDR1 is MDHEN and CDR2 is SYDVKM. There are 14 residues in the CDR3. The CDR3 spells CASRSTGGKIEAFF. The CDR3 DNA is TGTGCCAGCAGATCGACAGGGGGCAAGATTGAAGCTTTCTTT.

Points on this clonotype: A junction end diverges from the germline sequence, so it may reflect a read error. The V call is TRBV28, the J call TRBJ1-2, with D possibly TRBD1 on 5 matching bases. The CDR3 sequence is 16 residues long. The germline V gene encodes CDR1 MDHEN and CDR2 SYDVKM. CDR3 sequence: CVSSSPQRTRNYGYTF. In DNA, the CDR3 is TGTGTCAGCAGTTCGCCCCAAAGGACAAGAAACTATGGCTACACCTTC.

This clonotype was counted a few times. A junction boundary mismatches the germline segment, possibly from a read error. The chain uses TRBV5-1 and TRBJ2-7, with 7 bases that match TRBD1. The CDR3 consists of 15 residues. CDR1 SGHRS and CDR2 YFSETQ come from the germline V gene. The CDR3 bases are TGCGCCAACAGCTTGAGGGGGCCGCCTACCTACGAGCAGTACTTC. It codes for CANSLRGPPTYEQYF.

This clonotype was picked up many times. The chain links TRBV5-1 to TRBJ2-2; perhaps TRBD1 as D (6 bases). The CDR3 loop spans 16 amino acids. Trimming cost V 2 bases and J 5 bases, with 16 bases left between them. Germline CDR1 SGHRS, CDR2 YFSETQ. The CDR3 spells CASSLRSGAGTGELFF. CDR3 in DNA: TGCGCCAGCAGCTTACGCTCAGGGGCAGGAACCGGGGAGCTGTTTTTT.

This clonotype appeared many times. This sequence joins TRBV12-3 or TRBV12-4 and TRBJ1-5, with D maybe TRBD1 (5 bases). V lost 4 bases, J lost 4 bases, and 17 bases lay in between. The CDR3 totals 16 residues. The chain's CDR3 is CASSYDRLIKNQPQHF. The CDR3 bases are TGTGCCAGCAGTTACGACAGACTAATAAAGAATCAGCCCCAGCATTTT.

This clonotype was observed many times. This chain links TRBV5-1 with TRBJ2-1; D is perhaps TRBD1 (6 bases). Trimming shortened V by 0 bases and J by 2 bases, and 27 bases separated the two germline ends. CDR1 is SGHRS and CDR2 is YFSETQ in the germline V gene. The CDR3 contains 21 residues. DNA of the CDR3: TGCGCCAGCAGCTTGGTATCGGCGGGCAGGGGTAGTCGGGGAACCTACAATGAGCAGTTCTTC. The encoded protein is CASSLVSAGRGSRGTYNEQFF.

DNA for the CDR3: TGTGCCAGCAGCAAAGGAATCACTAGCGGGACTAATGGCGAGCAGTACTTC. Translated: CASSKGITSGTNGEQYF. The V gene is TRBV21-1, the J gene TRBJ2-7; no check of the table's D call, TRBD2, against the DNA was made. TRBV21-1 corresponds to a pseudogene. The CDR3 spans 17 residues.

This clonotype was recorded at least ten times. The chain employs TRBV20-1 and TRBJ2-5; 8 bases align to TRBD1. V lost 3 bases and J lost 5; bases outside the gene matches: 8. Germline V gene sequence: CDR1 DFQATT, CDR2 SNEGSKA (reference sequence). This CDR3 comprises 14 residues. CDR3 protein: CSASWPGQGETQYF. CDR3 bases: TGCAGTGCTAGCTGGCCCGGACAGGGCGAGACCCAGTACTTC.

V usage is TRBV6-5 and J usage is TRBJ2-1; D is ambiguous. The germline CDR1 and CDR2 sequences are MNHEY and SVGAGI. This CDR3 has 14 residues. V lost 6 bases to trimming and J lost 8 bases, with 17 bases between them. CDR3 coding DNA: TGTGCCAGCAGCCCTCTGATAGCTCAAGATGAGCAGTTCTTC. Translated: CASSPLIAQDEQFF.